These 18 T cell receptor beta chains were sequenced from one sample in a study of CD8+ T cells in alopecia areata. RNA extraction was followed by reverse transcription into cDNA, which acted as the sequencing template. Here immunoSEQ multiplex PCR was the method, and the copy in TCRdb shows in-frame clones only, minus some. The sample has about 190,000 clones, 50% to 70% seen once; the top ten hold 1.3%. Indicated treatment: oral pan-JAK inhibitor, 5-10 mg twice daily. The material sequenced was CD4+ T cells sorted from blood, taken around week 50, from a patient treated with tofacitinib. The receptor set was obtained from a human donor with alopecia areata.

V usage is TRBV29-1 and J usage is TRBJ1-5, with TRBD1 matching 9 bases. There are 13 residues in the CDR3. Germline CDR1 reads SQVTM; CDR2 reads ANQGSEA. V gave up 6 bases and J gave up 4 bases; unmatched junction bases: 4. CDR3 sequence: CSVTGGDNQPQHF. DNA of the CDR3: TGCAGCGTCACAGGGGGCGATAATCAGCCCCAGCATTTT.

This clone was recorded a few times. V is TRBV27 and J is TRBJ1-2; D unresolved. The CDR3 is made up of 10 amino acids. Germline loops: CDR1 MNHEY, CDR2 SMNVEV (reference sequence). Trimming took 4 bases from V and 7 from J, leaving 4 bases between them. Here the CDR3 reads CASSSAGYTF. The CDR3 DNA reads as TGTGCCAGCAGTTCGGCTGGCTACACCTTC.

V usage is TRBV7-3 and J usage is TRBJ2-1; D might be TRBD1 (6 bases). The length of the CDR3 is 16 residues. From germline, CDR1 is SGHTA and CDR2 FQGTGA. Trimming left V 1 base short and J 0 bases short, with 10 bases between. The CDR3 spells CASSLRGRGSYNEQFF. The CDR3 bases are TGTGCCAGCAGCTTAAGGGGCAGGGGCTCCTACAATGAGCAGTTCTTC.

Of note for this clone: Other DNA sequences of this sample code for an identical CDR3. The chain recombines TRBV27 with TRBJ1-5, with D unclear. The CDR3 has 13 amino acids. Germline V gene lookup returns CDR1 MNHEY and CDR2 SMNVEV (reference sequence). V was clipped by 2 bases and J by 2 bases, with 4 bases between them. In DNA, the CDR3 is TGTGCCAGCAGTTTACTCGGCAATCAGCCCCAGCATTTT. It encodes CASSLLGNQPQHF.

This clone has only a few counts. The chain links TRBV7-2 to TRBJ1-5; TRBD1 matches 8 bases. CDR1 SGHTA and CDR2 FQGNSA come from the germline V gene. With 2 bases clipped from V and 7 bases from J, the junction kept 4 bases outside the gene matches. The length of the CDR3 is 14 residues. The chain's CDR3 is CASSLQGARQPQHF. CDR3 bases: TGTGCCAGCAGCTTACAGGGGGCTAGGCAGCCCCAGCATTTT.

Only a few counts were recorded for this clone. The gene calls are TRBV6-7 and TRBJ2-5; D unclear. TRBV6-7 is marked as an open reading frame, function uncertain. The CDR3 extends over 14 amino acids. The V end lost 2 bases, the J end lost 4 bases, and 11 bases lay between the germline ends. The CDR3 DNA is TGTGCCAGCAGTTACCCATATCCGGGAGAGACCCAGTACTTC. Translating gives CASSYPYPGETQYF.

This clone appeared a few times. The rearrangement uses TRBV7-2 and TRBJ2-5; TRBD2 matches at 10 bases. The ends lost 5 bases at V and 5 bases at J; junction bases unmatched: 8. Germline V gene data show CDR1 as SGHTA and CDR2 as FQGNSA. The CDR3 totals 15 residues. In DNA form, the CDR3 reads TGTGCCAGCAGCCGCAGAGCGGGGGGGGTTGAGACCCAGTACTTC. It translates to CASSRRAGGVETQYF. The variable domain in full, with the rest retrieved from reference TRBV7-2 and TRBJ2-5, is GAGVSQSPSNKVTEKGKDVELRCDPISGHTALYWYRQSLGQGLEFLIYFQGNSAPDKSGLPSDRFSAERTGGSVSTLTIQRTQQEDSAVYLCASSRRAGGVETQYFGPGTRLLVL.

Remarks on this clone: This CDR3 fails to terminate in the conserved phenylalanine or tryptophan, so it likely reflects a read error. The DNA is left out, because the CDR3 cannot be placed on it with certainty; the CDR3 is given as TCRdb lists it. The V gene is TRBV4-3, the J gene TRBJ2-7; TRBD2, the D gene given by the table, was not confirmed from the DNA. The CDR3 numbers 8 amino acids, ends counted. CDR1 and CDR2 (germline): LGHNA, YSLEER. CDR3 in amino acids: CASSPPVE.

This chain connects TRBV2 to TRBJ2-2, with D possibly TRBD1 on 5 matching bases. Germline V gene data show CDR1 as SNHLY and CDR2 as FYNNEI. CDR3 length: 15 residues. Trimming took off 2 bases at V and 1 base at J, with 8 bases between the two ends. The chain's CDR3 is CASSETGQNTGELFF. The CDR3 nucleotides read TGTGCCAGCAGTGAAACCGGACAGAACACCGGGGAGCTGTTTTTT.

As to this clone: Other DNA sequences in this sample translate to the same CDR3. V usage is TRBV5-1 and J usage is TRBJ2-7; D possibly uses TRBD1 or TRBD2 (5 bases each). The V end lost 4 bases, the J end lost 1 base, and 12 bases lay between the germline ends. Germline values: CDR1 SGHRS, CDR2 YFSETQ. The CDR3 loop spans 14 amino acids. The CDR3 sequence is CASSAGTVSYEQYF. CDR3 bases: TGCGCCAGCAGCGCCGGGACCGTATCCTACGAGCAGTACTTC.

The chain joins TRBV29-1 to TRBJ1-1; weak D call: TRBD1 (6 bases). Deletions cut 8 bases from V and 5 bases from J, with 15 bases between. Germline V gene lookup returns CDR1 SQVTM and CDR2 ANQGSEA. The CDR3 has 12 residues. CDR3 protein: CSIEGGRTEAFF. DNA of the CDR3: TGCAGCATCGAAGGGGGACGGACTGAAGCTTTCTTT.

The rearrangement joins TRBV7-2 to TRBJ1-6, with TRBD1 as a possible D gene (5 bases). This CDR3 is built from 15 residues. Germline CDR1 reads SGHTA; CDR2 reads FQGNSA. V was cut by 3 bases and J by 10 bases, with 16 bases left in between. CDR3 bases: TGTGCCAGCAGCTTTGACTCTGGGGGTGGCTCACCCCTCCACTTT. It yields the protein CASSFDSGGGSPLHF. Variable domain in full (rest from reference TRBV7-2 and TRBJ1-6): GAGVSQSPSNKVTEKGKDVELRCDPISGHTALYWYRQSLGQGLEFLIYFQGNSAPDKSGLPSDRFSAERTGGSVSTLTIQRTQQEDSAVYLCASSFDSGGGSPLHFGNGTRLTVT.

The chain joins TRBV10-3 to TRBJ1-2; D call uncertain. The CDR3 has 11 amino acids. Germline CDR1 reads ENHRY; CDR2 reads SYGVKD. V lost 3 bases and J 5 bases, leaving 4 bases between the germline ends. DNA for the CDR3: TGTGCCATCAGTGACCAGTATGGCTACACCTTC. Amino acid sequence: CAISDQYGYTF.

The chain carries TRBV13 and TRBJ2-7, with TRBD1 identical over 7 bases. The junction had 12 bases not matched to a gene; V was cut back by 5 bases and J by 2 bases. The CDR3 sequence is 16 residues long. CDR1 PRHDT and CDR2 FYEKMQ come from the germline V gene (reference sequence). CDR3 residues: CASSLTGTAAAYEQYF. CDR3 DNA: TGTGCCAGCAGCCTCACAGGGACAGCCGCAGCCTACGAGCAGTACTTC.

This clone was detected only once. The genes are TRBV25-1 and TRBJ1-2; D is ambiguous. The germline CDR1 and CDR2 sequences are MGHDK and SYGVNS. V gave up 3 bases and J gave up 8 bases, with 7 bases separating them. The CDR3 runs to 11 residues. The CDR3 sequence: CASSEKSGYTF. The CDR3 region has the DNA TGTGCCAGCAGTGAGAAATCCGGCTACACCTTC.

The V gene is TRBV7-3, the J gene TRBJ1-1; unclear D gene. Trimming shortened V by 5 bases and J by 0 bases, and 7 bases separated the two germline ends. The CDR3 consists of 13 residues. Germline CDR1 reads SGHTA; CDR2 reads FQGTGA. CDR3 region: CASSGTVNTEAFF. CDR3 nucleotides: TGTGCCAGCAGCGGTACAGTGAACACTGAAGCTTTCTTT.

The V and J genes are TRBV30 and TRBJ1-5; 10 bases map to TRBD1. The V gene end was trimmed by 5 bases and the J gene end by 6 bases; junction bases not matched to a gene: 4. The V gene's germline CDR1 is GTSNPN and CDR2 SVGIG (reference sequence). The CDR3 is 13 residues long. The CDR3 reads CAWGQGERQPQHF. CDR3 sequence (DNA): TGTGCCTGGGGACAGGGGGAACGTCAGCCCCAGCATTTT.

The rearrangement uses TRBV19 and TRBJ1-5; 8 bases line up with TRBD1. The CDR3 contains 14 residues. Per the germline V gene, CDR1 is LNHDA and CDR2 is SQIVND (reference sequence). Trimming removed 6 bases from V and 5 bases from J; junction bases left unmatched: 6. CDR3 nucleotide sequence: TGTGCCAGTAGCTCCTCGGACAGGGATCAGCCCCAGCATTTT. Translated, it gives CASSSSDRDQPQHF.